The present T cell receptor beta chain was sequenced within a study of neurological immune-mediated disorders (dated by TCRdb to between 2018 and 2020). At the level of the whole study: The study compared peripheral blood TCR-beta repertoires of HTLV-I-associated myelopathy (HAM/TSP) patients, multiple sclerosis patients and healthy controls using UMI-based sequencing. The roughly 99 TCR-beta libraries covered PBMC samples along with longitudinal samples, technical triplicates, and paired sorted CD4+ and CD8+ T-cell subsets. Each longitudinal HAM/TSP and healthy donor was sampled at 3 time-points spaced at 3-40 month intervals. The cohort was made up of approximately 71 subjects, consisting of around 15 HAM/TSP patients, around 35 multiple sclerosis patients and 20 healthy controls.

What the study reported, not specific to this receptor: TCR clonal expansion was highest in HAM/TSP patients and lowest in MS patients, with MS patients falling below even healthy controls. Expanded clones from different subjects shared no identical CDR3 amino acid sequences, which suggests that TCR-beta repertoires were private in all groups.

cDNA was synthesized by template-switch 5'RACE using a primer carrying a 10-nucleotide random unique molecular identifier by which each TCR transcript was tagged. Over 190 million TCR-beta sequences, covering 15-18 subjects, were produced in each sequencing run. Total RNA was extracted with the RNeasy kit. The KAPA Real-time Library Amplification kit was used to amplify TCR-beta VDJ regions with primers targeting the TCR constant region and the 5'RACE anchor. A first PCR added sample indexes and Illumina adaptors, after which a second PCR increased the library yield. After Ampure bead purification, the TCR product of roughly 650 bp was size-selected on a 2% E-gel SizeSelection system. Library quality was checked on a Bioanalyzer, concentration was measured with Qubit, and libraries were quantified with the Kapa Library Quantification kit before pooling. An Illumina HiSeq 2500 sequenced the libraries paired-end 2 x 150 bp. To increase sequence diversity, roughly 24-32% phiX was spiked into each library pool. In the authors' own workflow: Quality-filtered reads were processed with the UMI-based MiGEC pipeline, which removed over 90% of raw TCR sequences during error correction. IMGT germline references were used for alignment of VDJ genes, and clonotypes were defined by a unique CDR3 amino acid sequence together with V-J genes. Clonal expansion, Shannon diversity and CDR3 relatedness (CalcPairwiseDistances, ClusterSamples) were evaluated with VDJtools, and phylogenetic trees were built with CLCbio workbench. A clone was classed as expanded if it had 8 or more unique UMIs, a cutoff based on coefficient-of-variation modelling across technical triplicates. TCRdb's own reprocessing of the public reads used fastp at Q25 and MiXCR and kept productive beta chains. Identical CDR3 proteins give one entry, which carries the most common genes and DNA. For this entry, the V and J calls and clone size follow TCRdb and not the study's own pipeline. The sample table lists roughly 75,000 distinct CDR3 sequences, roughly an eighth of them with a count of one. In total, the top ten clones hold approximately 4.6% of the sample.

From cysteine to phenylalanine, the CDR3 is 12 amino acids long. The CDR3 DNA has 36 bases and is translated from base 1. CDR1 is given as DFQATT and CDR2 as SNEGSKA, both from the germline V gene (reference sequence). V is clipped by 5 bases and J by 9 bases, and the sequence between their germline boundaries is 17 bases long. Explained via the paper, the time point label denotes: longitudinal time-point 1 (baseline). For unsorted PBMC libraries, 2 million PBMCs were used after storage in RNAlater at -80 degrees C until RNA extraction. Peripheral blood underwent Ficoll-Hypaque density gradient centrifugation to isolate PBMCs, which were then cryopreserved in liquid nitrogen. Ten or more counts support this clonotype. Its specific antigen is unknown. No base-level quality is on record; no much larger clone is a single base apart.

What was sequenced was PBMCs. This TCR derives from a female donor with HTLV-1-associated myelopathy (HAM/TSP). The rearranged segments are TRBV20-1 and TRBJ2-7; tentative D gene TRBD1, with 6 bases matching. The CDR3 loop reads CSAPLPRGRQYF. The nucleotides are TGCAGTGCTCCCCTACCCAGGGGTCGGCAGTACTTC.